Listed here are 24 T cell receptor beta chains from one sample, sequenced in a study of blood T cell repertoires in COVID-19. Clones were read by immunoSEQ multiplex PCR, and TCRdb kept only the in-frame ones, dropping some. The profile shows about 51,000 clones, 86% of them singletons. The sequencing sample was made of peripheral blood. The receptors here all came from a man aged 60 to 75 with acute or convalescent COVID-19.

V usage is TRBV10-3 and J usage is TRBJ1-3; D gene unclear. Germline values: CDR1 ENHRY, CDR2 SYGVKD. Trimming shortened V by 6 bases and J by 0 bases, and 6 bases separated the two germline ends. The CDR3 covers 13 residues. The CDR3 sequence: CAISGNSGNTIYF. The CDR3 bases are TGTGCCATCAGCGGTAACTCTGGAAACACCATATATTTT.

The J gene is TRBJ2-3, the V gene TRBV4-1; 8 bases are shared with TRBD2. The CDR3 extends over 16 amino acids. Germline CDR1 MGHRA, CDR2 YSYEKL. V lost 4 bases and J lost 2; bases outside the gene matches: 8. In DNA form, the CDR3 reads TGCGCCAGCAGCCCTAAAGCGGGAGCAGACACAGATACGCAGTATTTT. Translating gives CASSPKAGADTDTQYF.

The chain joins TRBV12-3 or TRBV12-4 to TRBJ2-5; D ambiguous. V lost 3 bases and J 5 bases, leaving 4 bases between the germline ends. This CDR3 has 11 residues. The CDR3 region has the DNA TGTGCCAGCAGTTTGGGCGAGACCCAGTACTTC. It translates to CASSLGETQYF.

J is TRBJ2-1 and V is TRBV25-1; maybe TRBD2 (5 bases). The CDR3 runs 11 residues. Germline V gene data show CDR1 as MGHDK and CDR2 as SYGVNS. Trimming removed 5 bases at V and 9 bases at J, with 8 bases between. CDR3 nucleotides: TGTGCCAGCAGTAATAGCGCTGAGCAGTTCTTC. Translating gives CASSNSAEQFF.

Only a few counts were recorded for this clone. The rearrangement uses TRBV5-1 and TRBJ1-1; a possible D gene is TRBD1 (6 bases). Germline V gives CDR1 SGHRS, CDR2 YFSETQ. V gave up 0 bases and J gave up 4 bases, with 10 bases separating them. CDR3 length: 14 residues. CDR3 in DNA: TGCGCCAGCAGCTTGGTACAGGGCGGCACTGAAGCTTTCTTT. This encodes CASSLVQGGTEAFF.

This chain links TRBV10-2 with TRBJ2-3; TRBD2 is a possible D gene (6 bases). CDR3 size: 17 residues. Trimming left V 5 bases short and J 0 bases short, with 18 bases between. The germline V gene has CDR1 WSHSY and CDR2 SAAADI. In DNA, the CDR3 is TGCGCCAGCAGTTGGCCCCCGGTTGCGGGAAGCACAGATACGCAGTATTTT. Its translation: CASSWPPVAGSTDTQYF.

This chain links TRBV2 with TRBJ1-1, with a weak D call TRBD1 (6 bases). Germline V CDR1 and CDR2: SNHLY, FYNNEI. The CDR3 loop spans 14 amino acids. With 4 bases removed from V and 4 bases from J, the gap between germline ends came to 13 bases. The CDR3 sequence: CASSVLGARTEAFF. In DNA, the CDR3 is TGTGCCAGCAGTGTACTGGGGGCGCGCACTGAAGCTTTCTTT.

This chain connects TRBV7-2 to TRBJ1-1, with D possibly being TRBD1 (5 bases). CDR3 size: 13 residues. Germline V gives CDR1 SGHTA, CDR2 FQGNSA. V lost 2 bases to trimming and J lost 7 bases, with 11 bases between them. The CDR3 loop is CASSLRQGGEAFF. The CDR3 DNA reads TGTGCCAGCAGCTTACGGCAGGGTGGTGAAGCTTTCTTT. Filled out from reference TRBV7-2 and TRBJ1-1, the complete variable domain reads GAGVSQSPSNKVTEKGKDVELRCDPISGHTALYWYRQSLGQGLEFLIYFQGNSAPDKSGLPSDRFSAERTGGSVSTLTIQRTQQEDSAVYLCASSLRQGGEAFFGQGTRLTVV.

This chain connects TRBV3-1 (or the pseudogene TRBV3-2) to TRBJ1-2; D perhaps matches TRBD1 (6 bases). This CDR3 region has 16 residues. V was trimmed by 4 bases and J by 3 bases, leaving 18 bases between them. Germline assignment: CDR1 LGHDT and CDR2 YNNKEL (reference sequence). The DNA for the CDR3 is TGTGCCAGCAGCCCTCACTATACAGGGTTGGACTATGGCTACACCTTC. It yields the protein CASSPHYTGLDYGYTF.

The chain uses TRBV19 and TRBJ2-7, with 9 bases lining up with TRBD1. CDR3 length equals 14 residues. With V trimmed by 8 bases and J by 1 base, 6 bases remained unmatched. Germline V lookup: CDR1 LNHDA, CDR2 SQIVND (reference sequence). The CDR3: CASHRDRESYEQYF. CDR3 nucleotide sequence: TGTGCCAGTCACCGGGACAGGGAGTCCTACGAGCAGTACTTC.

J is TRBJ1-1 and V is TRBV7-9, with a tentative D call TRBD1 (6 bases). Trimming left V 5 bases short and J 8 bases short, with 12 bases between. This CDR3 is 12 amino acids long. CDR1 SEHNR and CDR2 FQNEAQ come from the germline V gene (reference sequence). The CDR3 reads CASSPAGGEAFF. The CDR3 DNA reads as TGTGCCAGCAGCCCCGCGGGGGGCGAAGCTTTCTTT.

There are a few counts of this clone. Distinct nucleotide sequences in the sample also encode this CDR3. V and J are TRBV19 and TRBJ1-2; D remains unclear. The germline V gene has CDR1 LNHDA and CDR2 SQIVND (reference sequence). The CDR3 runs 13 residues. With 3 bases removed from V and 0 bases from J, the gap between germline ends came to 5 bases. The CDR3 is CASSIDSNYGYTF. The CDR3 DNA reads TGTGCCAGTAGTATCGACTCTAACTATGGCTACACCTTC. Supplemented by reference TRBV19 and TRBJ1-2, the full variable domain reads DGGITQSPKYLFRKEGQNVTLSCEQNLNHDAMYWYRQDPGQGLRLIYYSQIVNDFQKGDIAEGYSVSREKKESFPLTVTSAQKNPTAFYLCASSIDSNYGYTFGSGTRLTVV.

This chain uses TRBV14 with TRBJ2-1, with a possible D match to TRBD1 (6 bases). Trimming removed 0 bases at V and 11 bases at J, with 11 bases between. The CDR3 length is 13 residues. CDR1 and CDR2 from the germline V gene are SGHDN and FVKESK. In nucleotides, the CDR3 is TGTGCCAGCAGCCAAGATAGGGGGTTAAAGCAGTTCTTC. This encodes CASSQDRGLKQFF.

This chain joins TRBV7-6 and TRBJ1-2, with D perhaps TRBD1 (6 bases). The CDR3 contains 15 residues. V lost 5 bases and J 3 bases, leaving 16 bases between the germline ends. Per germline, CDR1 SGHVS and CDR2 FNYEAQ. CDR3 nucleotides: TGTGCCAGCAGCGCCACTCCGGGACATGACTATGGCTACACCTTC. This sequence encodes CASSATPGHDYGYTF.

This chain uses TRBV24-1 with TRBJ2-5, with D perhaps matching TRBD2 (5 bases). In germline, CDR1 is KGHDR, CDR2 SFDVKD. The CDR3 covers 13 residues. The germline V and J ends were trimmed by 2 bases and 4 bases, with 7 bases remaining between them. Here the CDR3 DNA reads TGTGCCACCAGTGATTCGGGAATAGAGACCCAGTACTTC. It is translated as CATSDSGIETQYF.

This chain joins TRBV10-3 and TRBJ2-6; 9 bases fit TRBD1. This CDR3 contains 15 residues. Trimming removed 4 bases from V and 3 bases from J; junction bases left unmatched: 1. Germline CDR1 ENHRY, CDR2 SYGVKD. CDR3 sequence (DNA): TGTGCCATCAGTGGGGACAGGGTTGGGGCCAACGTCCTGACTTTC. Translation gives CAISGDRVGANVLTF.

The chain joins TRBV7-2 to TRBJ1-6, with D unresolved. Germline-derived CDR1 and CDR2 are SGHTA and FQGNSA. The CDR3 is 17 amino acids. V was shortened by 0 bases and J by 4 bases, with 13 bases between the two germline ends. CDR3 in amino acids: CASSLARASRYNSPLHF. In DNA, the CDR3 is TGTGCCAGCAGCTTAGCGCGGGCCTCCCGTTATAATTCACCCCTCCACTTT.

The V gene is TRBV6-5, the J gene TRBJ1-1, with D maybe TRBD1 (6 bases). CDR1 is MNHEY and CDR2 is SVGAGI in the germline V gene. V was pared by 4 bases and J by 3 bases, with 18 bases between. The CDR3 consists of 16 residues. This CDR3 is CASSSPGLTGDTEAFF. In DNA, the CDR3 is TGTGCCAGCAGTTCTCCAGGACTGACAGGAGACACTGAAGCTTTCTTT.

The V and J genes are TRBV14 and TRBJ2-3; 14 bases align to TRBD2. Germline CDR1 SGHDN, CDR2 FVKESK. The CDR3 covers 17 residues. J was trimmed by 5 bases and V by 0 bases; bases with no gene match: 4. The DNA for the CDR3 is TGTGCCAGCAGCCAAGAGACTAGCGGGGGGGCCTTAGATACGCAGTATTTT. Amino acid sequence: CASSQETSGGALDTQYF.

The rearrangement links TRBV6-5 to TRBJ2-2, with 7 positions matching TRBD2. Germline V gene sequence: CDR1 MNHEY, CDR2 SVGAGI. The V segment lost 5 bases and the J segment 6 bases; nucleotides outside the gene matches: 9. CDR3 length equals 15 residues. The CDR3 DNA sequence: TGTGCCAGCAGTCCAACCGTTGGGAGGGCCGGGGAGCTGTTTTTT. It encodes CASSPTVGRAGELFF.

The gene calls are TRBV4-2 and TRBJ2-1; TRBD2 matches at 9 bases. From germline, CDR1 is LGHNA and CDR2 YNFKEQ. The CDR3 runs to 18 residues. V was pared by 0 bases and J by 0 bases, with 6 bases of the junction left unmatched. The CDR3 is CASSQDVLAGSSYNEQFF. CDR3 nucleotides: TGTGCCAGCAGCCAAGATGTCCTAGCGGGGAGCTCCTACAATGAGCAGTTCTTC.

This chain joins TRBV6-6 and TRBJ2-7; TRBD2 agrees at 10 bases. V lost 6 bases to trimming and J lost 1 base; unmatched junction nucleotides: 9. Germline V gives CDR1 MNHNY, CDR2 SVGAGI (reference sequence). The CDR3 contains 16 residues. The CDR3 region is CASRPPSSGRSYEQYF. The DNA of the CDR3 is TGTGCCAGCAGGCCTCCCTCTAGCGGGAGATCCTACGAGCAGTACTTC.

The CDR3 region is CASTIQGEGSPLHF. The CDR3 DNA reads as TGTGCCAGCACGATACAGGGGGAAGGTTCACCCCTCCACTTT. V is TRBV18 and J is TRBJ1-6; 8 bases map to TRBD1. V lost 8 bases to trimming and J lost 9 bases; unmatched junction nucleotides: 9. This CDR3 contains 14 residues. Per germline, CDR1 KGHSH and CDR2 LQKENI.

As DNA, the CDR3 is TGTGCCAGCAGCGCAAATACCGGACAGGGAGGTACCAGTCACCCCTACGAGCAGTACTTC. It translates to CASSANTGQGGTSHPYEQYF. V gene TRBV9 combines with J gene TRBJ2-7, with 8 nucleotides matching TRBD1. The CDR3 totals 20 residues. The junction had 22 bases not matched to a gene; V was cut back by 3 bases and J by 2 bases. Germline CDR1 reads SGDLS; CDR2 reads YYNGEE.